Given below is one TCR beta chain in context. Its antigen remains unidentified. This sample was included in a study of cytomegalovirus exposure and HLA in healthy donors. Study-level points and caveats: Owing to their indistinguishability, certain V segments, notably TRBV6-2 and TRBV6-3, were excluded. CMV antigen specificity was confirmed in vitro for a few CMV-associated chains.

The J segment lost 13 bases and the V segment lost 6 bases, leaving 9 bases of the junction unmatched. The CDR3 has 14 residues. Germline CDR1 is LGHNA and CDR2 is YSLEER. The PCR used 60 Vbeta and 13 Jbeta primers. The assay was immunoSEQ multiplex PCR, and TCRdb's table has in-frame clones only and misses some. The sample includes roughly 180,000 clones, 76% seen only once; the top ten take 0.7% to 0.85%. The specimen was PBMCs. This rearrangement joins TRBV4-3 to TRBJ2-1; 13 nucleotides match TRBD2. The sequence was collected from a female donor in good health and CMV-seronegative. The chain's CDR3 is CASSTSGGAQNQFF. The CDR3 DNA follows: TGCGCCAGCAGTACTAGCGGGGGGGCTCAGAATCAGTTCTTC.